Following are 28 T cell receptor beta chains from one sample sequenced in a study of blood T cell dynamics during melanoma immunotherapy. The time point here: week 3, after first cycle of checkpoint inhibitor. Method: immunoSEQ multiplex PCR; TCRdb's copy keeps in-frame clones and lacks some. Found here are 9,000 to 13,000 clones, approximately 80% of them singletons; the top ten hold under 25%. The sample here was blood, taken from a patient treated with checkpoint blockade. These receptor sequences come from a human donor with melanoma.

The chain links TRBV5-1 to TRBJ2-4; 9 bases are a match to TRBD2. The CDR3 loop spans 18 amino acids. The V and J ends lost 0 bases and 9 bases, in that order; junction bases with no gene match: 16. The germline gives CDR1 SGHRS, CDR2 YFSETQ. The CDR3 sequence: CASSLGVSAGGAAGIQYF. The CDR3 region has the DNA TGCGCCAGCAGCTTGGGGGTATCAGCGGGAGGCGCCGCGGGCATTCAGTACTTC.

The V gene is TRBV6-6, the J gene TRBJ1-1; the match to TRBD1 covers 8 bases. V lost 7 bases and J lost 4; bases outside the gene matches: 11. The germline CDR1 and CDR2 sequences are MNHNY and SVGAGI (reference sequence). The CDR3 has 15 amino acids. Here the CDR3 DNA reads TGTGCCAGCACTCCAGGGGGCGCGGACGGCACTGAAGCTTTCTTT. The encoded protein is CASTPGGADGTEAFF.

To note about this clone: Sequence at one end of the junction differs from germline and may be a read error. The chain recombines TRBV6-1 with TRBJ2-7, with D possibly TRBD1 on 5 matching bases. This CDR3 has 14 residues. The germline V gene encodes CDR1 MNHNS and CDR2 SASEGT. The CDR3 DNA reads TGTGCCATCAGTGAAATTCAGGGTACCTACGAGCAGTACTTC. Protein sequence: CAISEIQGTYEQYF.

The V gene is TRBV7-2, the J gene TRBJ1-3, with D unresolved. The CDR3 consists of 16 residues. Germline CDR1 SGHTA, CDR2 FQGNSA. Between the trimmed V and J ends, which lost 1 base and 4 bases, there was a span of 14 bases. The CDR3 region has the DNA TGTGCCAGCAGCTTAGATACGGCAGTGAAGGGAAACACCATATATTTT. This encodes CASSLDTAVKGNTIYF. Using reference TRBV7-2 and TRBJ1-3 for the parts outside the CDR3, the full variable domain is GAGVSQSPSNKVTEKGKDVELRCDPISGHTALYWYRQSLGQGLEFLIYFQGNSAPDKSGLPSDRFSAERTGGSVSTLTIQRTQQEDSAVYLCASSLDTAVKGNTIYFGEGSWLTVV.

The rearrangement uses TRBV7-3 and TRBJ1-1; TRBD1 agrees at 7 bases. CDR1 and CDR2 (germline): SGHTA, FQGTGA. The J segment lost 4 bases and the V segment lost 5 bases, leaving 4 bases of the junction unmatched. This CDR3 has 13 residues. CDR3 in amino acids: CASSRGTVTEAFF. The CDR3 DNA sequence: TGTGCCAGCAGCCGGGGGACAGTCACTGAAGCTTTCTTT. The variable domain in full, completed from reference TRBV7-3 and TRBJ1-1, reads GAGVSQTPSNKVTEKGKYVELRCDPISGHTALYWYRQSLGQGPEFLIYFQGTGAADDSGLPNDRFFAVRPEGSVSTLKIQRTERGDSAVYLCASSRGTVTEAFFGQGTRLTVV.

In its sample, this clone was seen once. The genes are TRBV4-2 and TRBJ1-1; a weak D match, TRBD1 (5 bases). Germline V gene data show CDR1 as LGHNA and CDR2 as YNFKEQ. This CDR3 contains 13 residues. With 5 bases removed from V and 5 bases from J, the gap between germline ends came to 12 bases. In nucleotides, the CDR3 is TGTGCCAGCAGCTTGGTAGGGGTTACTGAAGCTTTCTTT. It codes for CASSLVGVTEAFF.

The V gene is TRBV4-3, the J gene TRBJ1-6; D is unresolved. Trimming took 0 bases from V and 13 from J, leaving 10 bases between them. CDR1 LGHNA and CDR2 YSLEER come from the germline V gene. The CDR3 runs to 13 residues. The CDR3 protein is CASSQDMPAPLHF. The CDR3 nucleotides read TGCGCCAGCAGCCAAGATATGCCAGCCCCCCTCCACTTT.

This clone is medium-sized within its sample. V and J are TRBV6-7 and TRBJ2-7; tentatively, D is TRBD1 (6 bases). TRBV6-7 is known as an ORF, though its function is uncertain. V gave up 8 bases and J gave up 0 bases, with 20 bases separating them. The CDR3 totals 16 residues. The CDR3, as DNA: TGTGCCAGCTCTCCCTACCACCGGGACATCTCCTACGAGCAGTACGTC. It yields the protein CASSPYHRDISYEQYV.

This clone was found a few times. The chain is built from TRBV28 and TRBJ2-1; D uncertain. The CDR3 spans 12 residues. V lost 6 bases and J 9 bases, leaving 12 bases between the germline ends. Germline CDR1 MDHEN, CDR2 SYDVKM. This chain's CDR3 is CASRTQSGEQFF. The CDR3 DNA reads as TGTGCCAGCAGGACCCAGTCCGGTGAGCAGTTCTTC.

The chain combines TRBV28 with TRBJ1-6; possibly TRBD1 for D (5 bases). CDR1 MDHEN and CDR2 SYDVKM come from the germline V gene. The CDR3 consists of 17 residues. V lost 6 bases to trimming and J lost 9 bases, with 24 bases between them. The CDR3 spells CASSRYPGTARTSPLHF. CDR3 DNA sequence: TGTGCCAGCAGCCGATATCCCGGGACGGCAAGGACTTCACCCCTCCACTTT.

Here the CDR3 DNA reads TGTGCCAGCAGTTTATCCGGGTCTCCCACCGGGGAGCTGTTTTTT. As protein: CASSLSGSPTGELFF. The chain combines TRBV28 with TRBJ2-2, with D uncertain. Germline CDR1 MDHEN, CDR2 SYDVKM. V lost 1 base, J lost 4 bases, and 10 bases lay in between. The CDR3 sequence is 15 residues long.

The chain has TRBV4-3 and TRBJ1-4; 8 bases align to TRBD1. There are 15 residues in the CDR3. V gave up 4 bases and J gave up 8 bases; unmatched junction bases: 9. CDR1 is LGHNA, CDR2 YSLEER, per germline. CDR3 in amino acids: CASSPRTGSQEKLFF. For the CDR3, the DNA is TGCGCCAGCAGCCCCCGGACAGGGAGTCAGGAAAAACTGTTTTTT.

This clone has only a few counts. This sequence joins TRBV7-9 and TRBJ2-2; D call uncertain. CDR3 size: 14 residues. Deletions cut 0 bases from V and 2 bases from J, with 4 bases between. The germline V gene has CDR1 SEHNR and CDR2 FQNEAQ (reference sequence). The DNA of the CDR3 is TGTGCCAGCAGCTTAGCCGCCAACACCGGGGAGCTGTTTTTT. It yields the protein CASSLAANTGELFF.

This clone was seen more than once but under ten times. The genes are TRBV7-9 and TRBJ1-1; 7 nucleotides align to TRBD1. After removal of 5 bases from V and 3 bases from J, the junction contained 6 bases not matched to a gene. This CDR3 contains 14 residues. Germline V gene data show CDR1 as SEHNR and CDR2 as FQNEAQ (reference sequence). The CDR3 region has the DNA TGTGCCAGCAGCATAGGACAGGCCTACACTGAAGCTTTCTTT. Its protein product is CASSIGQAYTEAFF.

This CDR3 reads CASSQPGGRDSYNEQFF. The DNA of the CDR3 is TGCGCCAGCAGCCAACCCGGGGGCCGAGACTCCTACAATGAGCAGTTCTTC. The rearrangement joins TRBV4-1 to TRBJ2-1; possibly TRBD1 or TRBD2 for D (6 bases each). V was trimmed by 2 bases and J by 0 bases, leaving 14 bases between them. Germline values: CDR1 MGHRA, CDR2 YSYEKL. This CDR3 is built from 17 residues.

The chain combines TRBV6-6 with TRBJ1-1, with D perhaps matching TRBD1 (6 bases). The V and J ends lost 5 bases and 1 base respectively, with 11 bases between them. Germline V gene lookup returns CDR1 MNHNY and CDR2 SVGAGI (reference sequence). This CDR3 contains 14 residues. The CDR3 region has the DNA TGTGCCAGCAGTAGGAGACAGGCGAACACTGAAGCTTTCTTT. Its protein is CASSRRQANTEAFF.

The J gene is TRBJ2-6, the V gene TRBV9; TRBD1 matches at 7 bases. This CDR3 has 18 amino acids. Per germline, CDR1 SGDLS and CDR2 YYNGEE. With V trimmed by 2 bases and J by 4 bases, 12 bases remained unmatched. The CDR3 reads CASSVYPSDRAGANVLTF. The CDR3, as DNA: TGTGCCAGCAGCGTCTACCCTTCCGACAGGGCCGGGGCCAACGTCCTGACTTTC. The variable domain in full, with the rest retrieved from reference TRBV9 and TRBJ2-6, is DSGVTQTPKHLITATGQRVTLRCSPRSGDLSVYWYQQSLDQGLQFLIQYYNGEERAKGNILERFSAQQFPDLHSELNLSSLELGDSALYFCASSVYPSDRAGANVLTFGAGSRLTVL.

The J gene is TRBJ1-6, the V gene TRBV4-1; 10 nucleotides line up with TRBD1. Germline-derived CDR1 and CDR2 are MGHRA and YSYEKL. With V trimmed by 1 base and J by 9 bases, 6 bases remained unmatched. This CDR3 region has 16 residues. The CDR3 nucleotides are TGCGCCAGCAGCCAAGTAGTCGGGACAGGGGTTTCACCCCTCCACTTT. Translating it yields CASSQVVGTGVSPLHF.

This rearrangement joins TRBV7-8 to TRBJ2-7; tentative D call: TRBD2 (6 bases). The germline V and J ends were trimmed by 5 bases and 2 bases, with 16 bases remaining between them. Germline CDR1 SGHVS, CDR2 FQNEAQ. This CDR3 spans 15 amino acids. CDR3 amino acids: CASSHRRLAAYEQYF. CDR3 DNA: TGTGCCAGCAGCCACCGGAGATTAGCGGCCTACGAGCAGTACTTC.

This chain uses TRBV11-1 with TRBJ2-3; TRBD1 might be the D (5 bases). The CDR3 extends over 14 amino acids. In germline, CDR1 is SGHAT, CDR2 FQDESV (reference sequence). V lost 5 bases to trimming and J lost 1 base, with 10 bases between them. The CDR3 here is CASSRGLGTDTQYF. CDR3 bases: TGTGCCAGCAGCAGGGGATTGGGCACAGATACGCAGTATTTT.

The chain has TRBV7-2 and TRBJ1-5, with unresolved D. Trimming removed 0 bases at V and 1 base at J, with 1 base between. CDR1 is SGHTA, CDR2 FQGNSA, per germline. The CDR3 spans 13 residues. The CDR3 bases are TGTGCCAGCAGCTTAGCCAGCAATCAGCCCCAGCATTTT. Its translation: CASSLASNQPQHF. The entire variable domain, with the rest obtained from reference TRBV7-2 and TRBJ1-5, is as follows: GAGVSQSPSNKVTEKGKDVELRCDPISGHTALYWYRQSLGQGLEFLIYFQGNSAPDKSGLPSDRFSAERTGGSVSTLTIQRTQQEDSAVYLCASSLASNQPQHFGDGTRLSIL.

The chain couples TRBV6-6 to TRBJ2-2; D uncertain. This CDR3 has 14 residues. Trimming pared 0 bases from V and 5 bases from J, leaving 7 bases between. CDR1 is MNHNY and CDR2 is SVGAGI in the germline V gene (reference sequence). Here the CDR3 reads CASSYSPRTGELFF. CDR3 in DNA: TGTGCCAGCAGTTACTCTCCGAGGACCGGGGAGCTGTTTTTT.

The V call is TRBV28, the J call TRBJ1-1; 9 bases agree with TRBD1. J lost 5 bases, V lost 5 bases, and 6 bases had no gene match. This CDR3 contains 14 residues. Germline loops: CDR1 MDHEN, CDR2 SYDVKM. CDR3 bases: TGTGCCAGCAGTGGGACAGGGAGGAAGACTGAAGCTTTCTTT. Protein sequence: CASSGTGRKTEAFF.

The chain uses TRBV29-1 and TRBJ2-7; D remains ambiguous. This CDR3 comprises 12 residues. V lost 3 bases to trimming and J lost 3 bases, with 9 bases between them. Per the germline V gene, CDR1 is SQVTM and CDR2 is ANQGSEA. DNA of the CDR3: TGCAGCGTTGAGGCGGCAAACTACGAGCAGTACTTC. Protein sequence: CSVEAANYEQYF.

The genes are TRBV11-2 and TRBJ2-7; TRBD2 agrees at 9 bases. J was trimmed by 4 bases and V by 3 bases; bases with no gene match: 4. CDR3 size: 14 residues. Germline V gene data show CDR1 as SGHAT and CDR2 as FQNNGV. DNA for the CDR3: TGTGCCAGCAGCTTCGCGGGAGGGCCGTACGAGCAGTACTTC. This codes for CASSFAGGPYEQYF.

The chain uses TRBV13 and TRBJ1-1, with 11 bases aligning to TRBD1. This CDR3 is 18 amino acids long. CDR1 is PRHDT and CDR2 is FYEKMQ in the germline V gene (reference sequence). The ends lost 5 bases at V and 0 bases at J; junction bases unmatched: 11. The CDR3 nucleotides are TGTGCCAGCAGCCAAGTGGACAGGGGGCCTCTCATGAACACTGAAGCTTTCTTT. It is translated as CASSQVDRGPLMNTEAFF.

The chain joins TRBV19 to TRBJ2-7; 11 bases are a match to TRBD1. The germline CDR1 and CDR2 sequences are LNHDA and SQIVND (reference sequence). The CDR3 loop spans 19 amino acids. The V and J ends lost 5 bases and 3 bases, in that order; junction bases with no gene match: 18. CDR3 loop: CASSFRTPGTGGKGYEQYF. The CDR3 nucleotides read TGTGCCAGTAGTTTCCGAACCCCCGGGACAGGGGGTAAGGGCTACGAGCAGTACTTC.

The rearrangement uses TRBV5-4 and TRBJ2-7, with D maybe TRBD1 (6 bases). The CDR3 loop spans 11 amino acids. Trimming removed 4 bases from V and 7 bases from J, with 9 bases in between. Germline V lookup: CDR1 SGHNT, CDR2 YYREEE (reference sequence). Here the CDR3 reads CASSRDTEQYF. The CDR3 region has the DNA TGTGCCAGCAGCAGGGACACTGAGCAGTACTTC.